This T cell receptor beta chain was recorded in a study of radiotherapy plus CTLA-4 blockade in lung cancer. Study summary: Of the patients, 15% to 20% showed objective responses and roughly 31% attained disease control.

General study points: Subsequent to radiotherapy plus ipilimumab, tumor-derived TCR clones underwent expansion in blood.

Clones were read by immunoSEQ multiplex PCR, and TCRdb kept only the in-frame ones, dropping some. The sample shows roughly 62,000 clones, less than 85% of them seen only once. This clone was counted a few times. Antigen unknown. CDR3 length equals 14 residues. Trimming took off 0 bases at V and 6 bases at J, with 9 bases between the two ends. Per the germline V gene, CDR1 is MGHRA and CDR2 is YSYEKL. This specimen was peripheral blood, taken from a patient treated with radiotherapy plus ipilimumab. The V call is TRBV4-1, the J call TRBJ1-5; unclear D gene. This TCR came from a human donor with non-small cell lung cancer who had a complete response to radiotherapy plus ipilimumab. The CDR3 DNA reads as TGCGCCAGCAGCCAAGATGCCCGAGTTCAGCCCCAGCATTTT. Protein: CASSQDARVQPQHF.